This TCR beta chain appears in the sequencing data of a study of cytomegalovirus exposure and HLA in healthy donors. Background on the study: A subsequent analysis stated that the 90 to 150 validation repertoires were run on the same platform as the approximately 700 first-cohort repertoires.

This CDR3 has 16 amino acids. CDR1 is KGHSH and CDR2 is LQKENI in the germline V gene. Trimming cost V 6 bases and J 1 base, with 19 bases left between them. Libraries were prepared by immunoSEQ multiplex PCR; TCRdb keeps only in-frame clonotypes and omits some of them. The repertoire holds about 64,000 clones, with 85% to 95% as singletons. As regards this clone: Its antigen is still unknown.

Notes on the study in general: A classifier reportedly called cytomegalovirus status with high sensitivity and specificity. Some TCR beta chains (around 160 of them) were listed as cytomegalovirus-associated.

The TCR was taken from a woman between 18 and 29 years old in good health and CMV-seropositive. The chain has TRBV18 and TRBJ2-7; perhaps TRBD2 as D (6 bases). Sequences were obtained from PBMCs. The CDR3 is CASSTSGTVRSYEQYF. CDR3 DNA: TGTGCCAGCTCTACCTCTGGGACTGTCAGATCCTACGAGCAGTACTTC.